Sequencing of this T cell receptor (beta chain) was carried out in a study of T cells after posttransplantation cyclophosphamide. Germline CDR1 and CDR2: LNHDA and SQIVND (reference sequence). The V gene end was trimmed by 6 bases and the J gene end by 0 bases; junction bases not matched to a gene: 4. This CDR3 is 16 amino acids long. This clone was recorded many times. Clones were read by immunoSEQ multiplex PCR, and TCRdb kept only the in-frame ones, dropping some. The sample has 23,000 or so clones, none seen only once. This sequence originates from a woman aged 55-69 years in good health, CMV-negative, and a related stem cell transplant donor. This chain connects TRBV19 to TRBJ2-4; 11 nucleotides line up with TRBD2. The sample taken for sequencing was PBMCs. The CDR3 nucleotides read TGTGCCAGTAGGGATAGCGGGAGGGGAGCCAAAAACATTCAGTACTTC. Translating gives CASRDSGRGAKNIQYF.